This T cell receptor beta chain was found in a study of T cells in Graves' hyperthyroidism and ophthalmopathy. Study-wide points: Model-based prediction identified ophthalmopathy a median about 6.8 months prior to its onset.

Germline CDR1 reads SEHNR; CDR2 reads FQNEAQ (reference sequence). V lost 1 base and J 8 bases, leaving 15 bases between the germline ends. There are 15 residues in the CDR3. With regard to this clonotype: The antigen is not known.

RNA transcripts provided the source from which TCR beta CDR3 regions were amplified. The TCR CDR3 was amplified in a first-round RT-PCR using the HTBI primer set. TCRdb re-analysed the multiplex PCR reads in MiXCR, keeping a single row per CDR3 protein. The table has approximately 530,000 distinct CDR3 sequences, just under 20% seen once. The chain employs TRBV7-9 and TRBJ2-4; D may be TRBD1 or TRBD2 (5 bases each). The source is a man aged 35 to 55 with Graves' ophthalmopathy. Sample: blood. For the CDR3, the DNA is TGTGCCAGCAGCTTAGTGGGACCCCTGGCCGACATTCAGTACTTC. It encodes CASSLVGPLADIQYF.